Shown below are 21 T cell receptor beta chains from a single sample sequenced in a study of control samples from healthy donors and cancer patients. The table came from immunoSEQ multiplex PCR; TCRdb's copy has only in-frame clones and leaves some out. Seen here are about 160,000 clones, 93% observed once, and the top ten hold 5% to 7%. Material: blood. The receptor source for this set is a man younger than 35 in good health.

The chain has TRBV4-1 and TRBJ1-2; no clear D. Germline assignment: CDR1 MGHRA and CDR2 YSYEKL. The CDR3 runs to 15 residues. V was cut by 0 bases and J by 2 bases, with 10 bases left in between. This CDR3 reads CASSQEAALNYGYTF. The CDR3 nucleotides are TGCGCCAGCAGCCAAGAAGCGGCACTAAACTATGGCTACACCTTC.

The chain carries TRBV30 and TRBJ1-2; tentative D call: TRBD1 (5 bases). Trimming pared 4 bases from V and 7 bases from J, leaving 19 bases between. This CDR3 contains 14 residues. Per the germline V gene, CDR1 is GTSNPN and CDR2 is SVGIG (reference sequence). The CDR3 here is CAWTRPMGGSGYTF. CDR3 nucleotides: TGTGCCTGGACTCGCCCAATGGGGGGAAGTGGCTACACCTTC.

The J gene is TRBJ2-1, the V gene TRBV11-2, with D hard to call. CDR3 length equals 15 residues. V lost 4 bases, J lost 3 bases, and 13 bases lay in between. Germline V gene lookup returns CDR1 SGHAT and CDR2 FQNNGV. The CDR3 DNA sequence: TGTGCCAGCAGCTCCCCTCTAGTGAACTACAATGAGCAGTTCTTC. Translated, it gives CASSSPLVNYNEQFF.

J is TRBJ2-7 and V is TRBV7-3, with 9 bases matching TRBD2. V trimming: 5 bases; J trimming: 3 bases; junction bases outside the gene matches: 8. CDR3 length: 15 residues. Germline V gene data show CDR1 as SGHTA and CDR2 as FQGTGA. This chain's CDR3 is CASSPGGTSSYEQYF. In nucleotides, the CDR3 is TGTGCCAGCAGCCCCGGAGGGACTAGCAGCTACGAGCAGTACTTC.

This chain joins TRBV7-2 and TRBJ2-2; the D gene is possibly TRBD2 (7 bases). V was trimmed by 7 bases and J by 4 bases, leaving 19 bases between them. CDR3 size: 16 residues. Germline V gives CDR1 SGHTA, CDR2 FQGNSA. The CDR3 DNA is TGTGCCAGCACCCAGGGGAGGGTCGTTCGCACCGGGGAGCTGTTTTTT. Its translation is CASTQGRVVRTGELFF. The variable domain in full, with the rest retrieved from reference TRBV7-2 and TRBJ2-2, is GAGVSQSPSNKVTEKGKDVELRCDPISGHTALYWYRQSLGQGLEFLIYFQGNSAPDKSGLPSDRFSAERTGGSVSTLTIQRTQQEDSAVYLCASTQGRVVRTGELFFGEGSRLTVL.

This CDR3 reads CASSSDLTGGSEAFF. The CDR3 DNA reads TGTGCCAGCAGCTCGGACCTCACAGGGGGCAGTGAAGCTTTCTTT. The V gene is TRBV5-4, the J gene TRBJ1-1, with 9 nucleotides matching TRBD1. From germline, CDR1 is SGHNT and CDR2 YYREEE (reference sequence). The CDR3 length is 15 residues. V lost 3 bases and J lost 7; bases outside the gene matches: 10.

In the case of this clone: Other DNA sequences in this specimen translate into the identical CDR3. The chain links TRBV3-1 (or the pseudogene TRBV3-2) to TRBJ2-3, with TRBD2 as a possible D gene (5 bases). The CDR3 is 14 residues long. Deletions cut 1 base from V and 0 bases from J, with 5 bases between. CDR1 is LGHDT, CDR2 YNNKEL, per germline (reference sequence). CDR3 region: CASSQGGSTDTQYF. DNA for the CDR3: TGTGCCAGCAGCCAAGGCGGGAGCACAGATACGCAGTATTTT.

In DNA, the CDR3 is TGTGCCAGCAGCCCTGGACTAGCGGCAACTTACGAGCAGTACTTC. This translates into CASSPGLAATYEQYF. The chain combines TRBV4-2 with TRBJ2-7; 10 nucleotides align to TRBD2. This CDR3 is built from 15 residues. Trimming removed 4 bases from V and 4 bases from J; junction bases left unmatched: 7. The germline CDR1 and CDR2 sequences are LGHNA and YNFKEQ.

This sequence joins TRBV6-5 and TRBJ1-1; D is ambiguous. The CDR3 covers 13 residues. The V and J ends lost 5 bases and 6 bases respectively, with 13 bases between them. Germline CDR1 and CDR2: MNHEY and SVGAGI. CDR3 residues: CASSRNVDAEAFF. The CDR3 bases are TGTGCCAGCAGTCGGAACGTCGACGCTGAAGCTTTCTTT.

The chain couples TRBV29-1 to TRBJ2-3; the D is unclear. This CDR3 contains 12 residues. Trimming shortened V by 7 bases and J by 1 base, and 9 bases separated the two germline ends. Germline assignment: CDR1 SQVTM and CDR2 ANQGSEA. Written as DNA, the CDR3 is TGCAGCGCTAAAACGCGCACAGATACGCAGTATTTT. It codes for CSAKTRTDTQYF.

CDR3 nucleotides: TGTGCCAGCAGTCCGGGACTAGTCCTCTACGAGCAGTACTTC. This encodes CASSPGLVLYEQYF. This chain uses TRBV27 with TRBJ2-7, with 8 bases identical to TRBD2. The V segment lost 5 bases and the J segment 3 bases; nucleotides outside the gene matches: 6. The CDR3 covers 14 residues. Germline V CDR1 and CDR2: MNHEY, SMNVEV (reference sequence).

This chain uses TRBV29-1 with TRBJ2-2, with D unresolved. CDR3 size: 11 residues. Germline loops: CDR1 SQVTM, CDR2 ANQGSEA. V was shortened by 6 bases and J by 4 bases, with 6 bases between the two germline ends. CDR3 sequence: CSVVFTGELFF. Here the CDR3 DNA reads TGCAGCGTGGTTTTCACCGGGGAGCTGTTTTTT.

This chain joins TRBV19 and TRBJ2-7; D possibly uses TRBD1 or TRBD2 (6 bases each). CDR1 is LNHDA and CDR2 is SQIVND in the germline V gene (reference sequence). The CDR3 consists of 16 residues. The V and J ends lost 3 bases and 0 bases respectively, with 15 bases between them. The CDR3 protein is CASSIIGGVFSYEQYF. CDR3 DNA sequence: TGTGCCAGTAGTATTATCGGGGGCGTTTTCTCCTACGAGCAGTACTTC.

The genes are TRBV29-1 and TRBJ2-3; unclear D gene. The CDR3 has 14 residues. The V and J ends lost 4 bases and 0 bases respectively, with 11 bases between them. Germline V gene lookup returns CDR1 SQVTM and CDR2 ANQGSEA. The CDR3 is CSVVGIISTDTQYF. CDR3 bases: TGCAGCGTTGTAGGTATCATTAGCACAGATACGCAGTATTTT.

This CDR3 is CASSQESVQLNEKLFF. DNA of the CDR3: TGTGCCAGCAGCCAAGAGAGTGTACAGCTTAATGAAAAACTGTTTTTT. V usage is TRBV3-1 (or the pseudogene TRBV3-2) and J usage is TRBJ1-4; D remains unclear. From germline, CDR1 is LGHDT and CDR2 YNNKEL (reference sequence). The CDR3 is 16 residues long. Between the trimmed V and J ends, which lost 0 bases and 4 bases, there was a span of 12 bases.

The rearrangement links TRBV6-2 or TRBV6-3 to TRBJ2-2; D is undetermined. The germline V gene encodes CDR1 MNHEY and CDR2 SVGEGT. The V and J ends lost 0 bases and 4 bases respectively, with 15 bases between them. CDR3 length: 17 residues. CDR3 residues: CASSYSRVGPVTGELFF. The CDR3 DNA is TGTGCCAGCAGTTACTCGAGAGTAGGGCCGGTCACCGGGGAGCTGTTTTTT.

This clone was counted a single time. The chain uses TRBV16 and TRBJ1-5; TRBD1 aligns across 10 bases. This CDR3 comprises 19 residues. Germline trimming cut 2 bases from V and 0 bases from J; bases unmatched to any gene: 10. CDR1 is KGHSY and CDR2 is FQNENV in the germline V gene. CDR3 DNA sequence: TGTGCCAGCAGCCAAAGCCGGGACAGGGGCCGTTATAGCAATCAGCCCCAGCATTTT. Translating it yields CASSQSRDRGRYSNQPQHF.

The chain has TRBV10-3 and TRBJ2-1; D could derive from TRBD1 or TRBD2 (5 bases each). This CDR3 has 15 amino acids. Trimming left V 6 bases short and J 5 bases short, with 17 bases between. In germline, CDR1 is ENHRY, CDR2 SYGVKD. The CDR3 region has the DNA TGTGCCATCAGAGTAACGGGACCCCCGAACAATGAGCAGTTCTTC. Its protein product is CAIRVTGPPNNEQFF.

The chain recombines TRBV5-4 with TRBJ1-2, with a weak D call TRBD1 (6 bases). The CDR3 is 14 amino acids. Trimming left V 2 bases short and J 2 bases short, with 10 bases between. In germline, CDR1 is SGHNT, CDR2 YYREEE (reference sequence). As DNA, the CDR3 is TGTGCCAGCAGCTTAGGGACACTGAACTATGGCTACACCTTC. Translated, it gives CASSLGTLNYGYTF.

The gene calls are TRBV5-1 and TRBJ1-6, with D possibly matching TRBD1 (5 bases). Germline loops: CDR1 SGHRS, CDR2 YFSETQ. The CDR3 runs to 14 residues. Trimming took 0 bases from V and 10 from J, leaving 11 bases between them. The CDR3 protein is CASSLELGTSPLHF. The DNA of the CDR3 is TGCGCCAGCAGCTTGGAGTTAGGGACCTCACCCCTCCACTTT.

The genes are TRBV4-3 and TRBJ2-1, with 9 bases fitting TRBD2. Germline trimming cut 3 bases from V and 5 bases from J; bases unmatched to any gene: 11. The CDR3 covers 17 residues. CDR1 is LGHNA, CDR2 YSLEER, per germline. The CDR3, as DNA: TGCGCCAGCAGCCAGGGTCCAGGACTAGCGAACAACAATGAGCAGTTCTTC. Translating it yields CASSQGPGLANNNEQFF.